Each of the 7 T cell receptor beta chains below was sequenced from the same sample in a study of OX40 agonist ivuxolimab in advanced cancers. Profiling relied on immunoSEQ multiplex PCR, and the TCRdb table lists in-frame clones only, not all of them. The sample lists fewer than 90,000 clones; about 88% were seen once. The sample was CD4+ or CD8+ T cells sorted from blood, taken in a trial of the OX40 agonist ivuxolimab. The receptors stem from an adult with an advanced solid tumor such as melanoma, head and neck, liver or kidney cancer.

This chain uses TRBV4-3 with TRBJ2-7, with D perhaps TRBD1 (5 bases). V was cut by 1 base and J by 2 bases, with 9 bases left in between. The CDR3 length is 14 residues. The germline V gene encodes CDR1 LGHNA and CDR2 YSLEER. The CDR3 loop is CASSQGVGPYEQYF. CDR3 coding DNA: TGCGCCAGCAGCCAAGGGGTGGGGCCCTACGAGCAGTACTTC.

V is TRBV18 and J is TRBJ2-1; 8 bases agree with TRBD2. This CDR3 contains 15 residues. Per germline, CDR1 KGHSH and CDR2 LQKENI. Unmatched junction bases numbered 3, after V lost 3 bases and J lost 2 bases. The CDR3 loop reads CASSPPGGAYNEQFF. Written as DNA, the CDR3 is TGTGCCAGCTCACCCCCGGGAGGGGCCTACAATGAGCAGTTCTTC.

The chain combines TRBV9 with TRBJ2-1; 7 nucleotides line up with TRBD2. This CDR3 is 15 amino acids long. Trimming took 4 bases from V and 4 from J; bases not matched to a gene: 8. The germline gives CDR1 SGDLS, CDR2 YYNGEE. CDR3 nucleotides: TGTGCCAGCAGCCTAAGCGGGGAGTCATACAATGAGCAGTTCTTC. This codes for CASSLSGESYNEQFF.

The chain recombines TRBV19 with TRBJ2-1, with D unclear. V was pared by 3 bases and J by 5 bases, with 14 bases between. Germline V gene lookup returns CDR1 LNHDA and CDR2 SQIVND (reference sequence). This CDR3 region has 15 residues. CDR3 in amino acids: CASSIRAAKNNEQFF. DNA for the CDR3: TGTGCCAGTAGTATTAGGGCCGCTAAAAACAATGAGCAGTTCTTC.

V is TRBV10-3 and J is TRBJ2-5; weak D call: TRBD2 (6 bases). Per germline, CDR1 ENHRY and CDR2 SYGVKD. The CDR3 covers 13 residues. Between the trimmed V and J ends, which lost 4 bases and 2 bases, there was a span of 8 bases. CDR3 loop: CAISAREQETQYF. In DNA form, the CDR3 reads TGTGCCATCAGTGCGCGGGAACAAGAGACCCAGTACTTC.

V gene TRBV4-3 combines with J gene TRBJ2-3; 8 nucleotides agree with TRBD2. Germline V gene lookup returns CDR1 LGHNA and CDR2 YSLEER. The CDR3 consists of 18 residues. The trim removed 1 base at V and 0 bases at J, leaving 9 bases unmatched. CDR3 sequence reads: CASSQAGRASFSTDTQYF. The CDR3 bases are TGCGCCAGCAGCCAAGCCGGGAGGGCCTCTTTTAGCACAGATACGCAGTATTTT.

The J gene is TRBJ2-1, the V gene TRBV18, with no clear D. There are 13 residues in the CDR3. Germline loops: CDR1 KGHSH, CDR2 LQKENI. Trimming stripped 4 bases from V and 5 bases from J, with 9 bases between. The CDR3 coding sequence is TGTGCCAGCTCACACGCGAGCGACAATGAGCAGTTCTTC. Translation gives CASSHASDNEQFF.